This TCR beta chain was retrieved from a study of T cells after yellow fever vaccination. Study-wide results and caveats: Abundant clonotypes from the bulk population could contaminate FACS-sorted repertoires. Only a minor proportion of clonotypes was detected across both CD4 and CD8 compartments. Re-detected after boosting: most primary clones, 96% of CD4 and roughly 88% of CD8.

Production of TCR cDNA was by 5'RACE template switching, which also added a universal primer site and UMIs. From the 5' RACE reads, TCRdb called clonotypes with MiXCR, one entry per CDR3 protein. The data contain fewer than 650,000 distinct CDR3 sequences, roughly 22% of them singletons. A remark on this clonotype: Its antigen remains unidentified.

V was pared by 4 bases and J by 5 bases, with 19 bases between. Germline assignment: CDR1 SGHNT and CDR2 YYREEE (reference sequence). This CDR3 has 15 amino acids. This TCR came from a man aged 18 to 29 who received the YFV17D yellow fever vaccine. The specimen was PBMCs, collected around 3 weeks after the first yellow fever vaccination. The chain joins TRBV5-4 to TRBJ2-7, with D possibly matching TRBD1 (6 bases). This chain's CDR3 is CASSPYPTGRDEQYV. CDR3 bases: TGTGCCAGCAGCCCCTACCCGACAGGCCGCGACGAGCAGTACGTC.